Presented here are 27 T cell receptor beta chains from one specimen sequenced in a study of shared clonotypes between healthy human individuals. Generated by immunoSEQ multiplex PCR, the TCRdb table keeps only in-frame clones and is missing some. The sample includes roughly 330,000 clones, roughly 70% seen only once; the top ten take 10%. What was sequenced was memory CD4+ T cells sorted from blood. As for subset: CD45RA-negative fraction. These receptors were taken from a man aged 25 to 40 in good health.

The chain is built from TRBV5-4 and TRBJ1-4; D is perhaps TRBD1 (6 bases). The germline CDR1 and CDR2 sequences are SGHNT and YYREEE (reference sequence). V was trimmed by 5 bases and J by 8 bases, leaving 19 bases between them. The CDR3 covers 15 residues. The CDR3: CASRPVTGGMEKLFF. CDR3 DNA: TGTGCCAGCAGGCCCGTGACAGGCGGCATGGAAAAACTGTTTTTT. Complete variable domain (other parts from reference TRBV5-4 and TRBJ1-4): ETGVTQSPTHLIKTRGQQVTLRCSSQSGHNTVSWYQQALGQGPQFIFQYYREEENGRGNFPPRFSGLQFPNYSSELNVNALELDDSALYLCASRPVTGGMEKLFFGSGTQLSVL.

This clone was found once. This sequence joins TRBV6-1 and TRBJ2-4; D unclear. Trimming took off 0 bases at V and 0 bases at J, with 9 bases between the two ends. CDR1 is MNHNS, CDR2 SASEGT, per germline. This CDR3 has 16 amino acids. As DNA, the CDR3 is TGTGCCAGCAGTGAAGCAATCTGGGGAGCCAAAAACATTCAGTACTTC. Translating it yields CASSEAIWGAKNIQYF.

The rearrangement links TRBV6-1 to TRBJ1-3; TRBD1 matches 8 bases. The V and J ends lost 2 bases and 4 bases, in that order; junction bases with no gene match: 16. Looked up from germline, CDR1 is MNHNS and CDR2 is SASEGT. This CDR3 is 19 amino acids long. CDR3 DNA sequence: TGTGCCAGCAGTGAACGGTCTTGGGGACAGGCAACGTCAGGAAACACCATATATTTT. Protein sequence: CASSERSWGQATSGNTIYF.

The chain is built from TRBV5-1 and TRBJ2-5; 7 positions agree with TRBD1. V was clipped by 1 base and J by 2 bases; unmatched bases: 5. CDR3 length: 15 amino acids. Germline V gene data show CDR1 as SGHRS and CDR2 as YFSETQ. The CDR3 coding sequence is TGCGCCAGCAGCTTGAGCACAGGGGATCAAGAGACCCAGTACTTC. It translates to CASSLSTGDQETQYF.

The CDR3 DNA reads as TGTGCCAGCAGTGAAGGGACAGGGGTCAGCAACGAGCAGTACTTC. This gives the protein CASSEGTGVSNEQYF. This chain links TRBV25-1 with TRBJ2-7; 10 bases are a match to TRBD1. CDR3 length equals 15 residues. Germline loops: CDR1 MGHDK, CDR2 SYGVNS. V shed 2 bases, J shed 5 bases, and the junction held 6 bases outside the gene matches.

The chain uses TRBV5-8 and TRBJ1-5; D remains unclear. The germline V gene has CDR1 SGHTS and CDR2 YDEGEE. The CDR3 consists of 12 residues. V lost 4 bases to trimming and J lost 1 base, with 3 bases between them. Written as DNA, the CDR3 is TGTGCCAGCAGCAACAGCAATCAGCCCCAGCATTTT. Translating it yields CASSNSNQPQHF.

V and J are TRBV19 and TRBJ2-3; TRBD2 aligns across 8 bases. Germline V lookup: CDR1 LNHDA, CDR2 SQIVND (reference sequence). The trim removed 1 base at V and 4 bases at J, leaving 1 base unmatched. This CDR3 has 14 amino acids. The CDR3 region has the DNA TGTGCCAGTAGTATAGCGGGAGGGCCAGATACGCAGTATTTT. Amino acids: CASSIAGGPDTQYF.

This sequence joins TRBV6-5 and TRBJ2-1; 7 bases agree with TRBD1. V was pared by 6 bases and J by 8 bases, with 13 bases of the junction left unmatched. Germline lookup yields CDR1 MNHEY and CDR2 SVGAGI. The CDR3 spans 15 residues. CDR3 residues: CASSQEGGRVHEQFF. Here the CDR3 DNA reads TGTGCCAGCAGCCAAGAAGGGGGCAGAGTCCATGAGCAGTTCTTC.

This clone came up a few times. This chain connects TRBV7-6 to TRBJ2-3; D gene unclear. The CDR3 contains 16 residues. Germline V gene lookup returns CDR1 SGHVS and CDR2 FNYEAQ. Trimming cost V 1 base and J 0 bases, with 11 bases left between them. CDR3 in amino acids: CASSLGVKPSTDTQYF. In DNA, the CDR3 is TGTGCCAGCAGCTTAGGGGTGAAACCTAGCACAGATACGCAGTATTTT. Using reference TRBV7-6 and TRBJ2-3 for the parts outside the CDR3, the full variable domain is GAGVSQSPRYKVTKRGQDVALRCDPISGHVSLYWYRQALGQGPEFLTYFNYEAQQDKSGLPNDRFSAERPEGSISTLTIQRTEQRDSAMYRCASSLGVKPSTDTQYFGPGTRLTVL.

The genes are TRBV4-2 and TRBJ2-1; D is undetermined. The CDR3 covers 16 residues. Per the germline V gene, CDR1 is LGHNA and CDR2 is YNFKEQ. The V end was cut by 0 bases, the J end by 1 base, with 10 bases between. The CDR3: CASSQDNRLSYNEQFF. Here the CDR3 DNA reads TGTGCCAGCAGCCAAGATAACAGATTGTCCTACAATGAGCAGTTCTTC.

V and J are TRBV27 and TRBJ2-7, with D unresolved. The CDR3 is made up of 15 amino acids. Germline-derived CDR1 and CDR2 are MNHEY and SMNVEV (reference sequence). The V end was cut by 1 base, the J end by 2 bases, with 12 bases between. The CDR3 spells CASSLYGPTAYEQYF. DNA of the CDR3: TGTGCCAGCAGTTTATATGGCCCAACAGCCTACGAGCAGTACTTC.

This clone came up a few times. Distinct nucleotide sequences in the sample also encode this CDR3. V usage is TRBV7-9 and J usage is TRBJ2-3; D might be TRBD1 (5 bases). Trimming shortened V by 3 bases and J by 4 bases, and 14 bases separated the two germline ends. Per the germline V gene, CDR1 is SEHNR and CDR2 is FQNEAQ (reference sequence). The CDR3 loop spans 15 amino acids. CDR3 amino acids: CASSLAQGSADTQYF. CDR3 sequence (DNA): TGTGCCAGCAGCTTGGCCCAGGGCAGTGCAGATACGCAGTATTTT.

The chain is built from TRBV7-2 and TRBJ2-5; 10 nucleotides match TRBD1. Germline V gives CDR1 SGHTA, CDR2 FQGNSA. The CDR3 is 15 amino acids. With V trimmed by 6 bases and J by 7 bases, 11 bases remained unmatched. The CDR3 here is CASREGDRGLGTQYF. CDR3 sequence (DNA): TGTGCCAGCAGGGAAGGGGACAGGGGATTAGGGACCCAGTACTTC.

CDR3 nucleotides: TGTGCCAGCAGTTGGGACAGGGGCTACGAGCAGTACTTC. Protein sequence: CASSWDRGYEQYF. The V and J genes are TRBV27 and TRBJ2-7, with 10 bases identical to TRBD1. There are 13 residues in the CDR3. From germline, CDR1 is MNHEY and CDR2 SMNVEV (reference sequence). The J segment lost 3 bases and the V segment lost 4 bases, leaving 0 bases of the junction unmatched.

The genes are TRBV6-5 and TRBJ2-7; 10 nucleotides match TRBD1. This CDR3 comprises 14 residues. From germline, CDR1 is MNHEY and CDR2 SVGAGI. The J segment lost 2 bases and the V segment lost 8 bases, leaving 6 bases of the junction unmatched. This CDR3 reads CASSQDRGAYEQYF. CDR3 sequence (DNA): TGTGCCAGCTCCCAGGACAGGGGGGCCTACGAGCAGTACTTC.

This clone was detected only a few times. CDR3 sequence reads: CASSFHRGRDEQFF. The CDR3 DNA sequence: TGCGCCAGCAGCTTTCACAGGGGTCGCGATGAGCAGTTCTTC. The rearrangement uses TRBV5-1 and TRBJ2-1; 7 nucleotides match TRBD1. CDR1 is SGHRS and CDR2 is YFSETQ in the germline V gene. This CDR3 is built from 14 residues. The junction had 7 bases not matched to a gene; V was cut back by 2 bases and J by 8 bases.

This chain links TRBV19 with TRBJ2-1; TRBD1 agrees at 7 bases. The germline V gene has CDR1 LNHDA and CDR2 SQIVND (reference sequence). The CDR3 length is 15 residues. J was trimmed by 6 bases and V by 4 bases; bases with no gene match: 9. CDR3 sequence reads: CASSKTGERSNEQFF. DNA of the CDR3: TGTGCCAGTAGTAAAACAGGGGAGAGGAGCAATGAGCAGTTCTTC.

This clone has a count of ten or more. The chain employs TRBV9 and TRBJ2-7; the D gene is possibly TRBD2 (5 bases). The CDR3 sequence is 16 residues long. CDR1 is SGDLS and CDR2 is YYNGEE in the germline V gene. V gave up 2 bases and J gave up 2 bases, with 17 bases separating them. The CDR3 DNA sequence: TGTGCCAGCAGCGTGGATATGATAGCGACCGCCTACGAGCAGTACTTC. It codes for CASSVDMIATAYEQYF.

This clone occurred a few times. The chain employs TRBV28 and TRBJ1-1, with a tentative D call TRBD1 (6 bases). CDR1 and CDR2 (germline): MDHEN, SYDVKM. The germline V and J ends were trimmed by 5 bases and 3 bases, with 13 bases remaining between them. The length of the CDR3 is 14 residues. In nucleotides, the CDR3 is TGTGCCAGCAGTCCATACAGGGTCCACACTGAAGCTTTCTTT. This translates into CASSPYRVHTEAFF.

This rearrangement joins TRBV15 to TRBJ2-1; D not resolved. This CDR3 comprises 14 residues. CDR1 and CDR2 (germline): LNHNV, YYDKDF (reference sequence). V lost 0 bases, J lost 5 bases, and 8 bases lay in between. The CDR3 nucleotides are TGTGCCACCAGCAGAGATTACTTCAACAATGAGCAGTTCTTC. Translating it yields CATSRDYFNNEQFF.

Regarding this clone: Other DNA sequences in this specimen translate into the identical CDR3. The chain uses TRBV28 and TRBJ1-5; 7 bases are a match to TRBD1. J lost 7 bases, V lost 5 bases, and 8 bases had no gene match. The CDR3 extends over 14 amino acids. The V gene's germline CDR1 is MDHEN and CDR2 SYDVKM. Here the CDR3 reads CASSLRGGGQPQHF. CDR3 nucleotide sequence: TGTGCCAGCAGTCTCAGGGGGGGAGGGCAGCCCCAGCATTTT.

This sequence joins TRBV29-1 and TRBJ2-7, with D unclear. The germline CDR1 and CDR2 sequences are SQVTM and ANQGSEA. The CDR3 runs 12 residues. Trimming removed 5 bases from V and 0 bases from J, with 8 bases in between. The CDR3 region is CSVSMSSYEQYF. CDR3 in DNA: TGCAGCGTTTCGATGAGCTCCTACGAGCAGTACTTC.

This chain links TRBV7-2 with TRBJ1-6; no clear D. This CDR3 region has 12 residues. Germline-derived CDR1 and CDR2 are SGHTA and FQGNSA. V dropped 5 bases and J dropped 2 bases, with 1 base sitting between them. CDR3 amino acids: CASSPYNSPLHF. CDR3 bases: TGTGCCAGCAGCCCCTATAATTCACCCCTCCACTTT. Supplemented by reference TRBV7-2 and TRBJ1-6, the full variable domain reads GAGVSQSPSNKVTEKGKDVELRCDPISGHTALYWYRQSLGQGLEFLIYFQGNSAPDKSGLPSDRFSAERTGGSVSTLTIQRTQQEDSAVYLCASSPYNSPLHFGNGTRLTVT.

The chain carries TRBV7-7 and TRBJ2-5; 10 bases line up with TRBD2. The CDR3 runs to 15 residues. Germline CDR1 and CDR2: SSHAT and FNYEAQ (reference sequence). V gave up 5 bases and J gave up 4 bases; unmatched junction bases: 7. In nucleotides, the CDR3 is TGTGCCAGCAGCCGCGGGACTAGCGCTTCAGAGACCCAGTACTTC. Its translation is CASSRGTSASETQYF.

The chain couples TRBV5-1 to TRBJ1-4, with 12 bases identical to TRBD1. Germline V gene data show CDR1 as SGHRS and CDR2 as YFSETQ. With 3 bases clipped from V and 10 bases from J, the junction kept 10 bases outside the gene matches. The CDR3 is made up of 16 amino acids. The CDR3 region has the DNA TGCGCCAGCAGCTCGTCTGTCGGGACAGGGGGCGTAAAACTGTTTTTT. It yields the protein CASSSSVGTGGVKLFF.

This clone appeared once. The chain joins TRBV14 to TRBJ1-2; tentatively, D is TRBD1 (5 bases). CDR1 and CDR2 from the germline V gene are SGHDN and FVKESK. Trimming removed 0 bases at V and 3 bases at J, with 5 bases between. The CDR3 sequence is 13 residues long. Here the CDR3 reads CASSQDRDYGYTF. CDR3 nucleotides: TGTGCCAGCAGCCAAGACAGGGACTATGGCTACACCTTC.

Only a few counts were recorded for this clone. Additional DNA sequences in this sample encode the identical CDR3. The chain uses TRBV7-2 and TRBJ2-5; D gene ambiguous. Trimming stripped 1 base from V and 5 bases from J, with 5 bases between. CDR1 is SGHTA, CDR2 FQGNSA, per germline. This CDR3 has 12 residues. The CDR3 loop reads CASSLDRETQYF. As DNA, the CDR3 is TGTGCCAGCAGCTTAGATCGGGAGACCCAGTACTTC.